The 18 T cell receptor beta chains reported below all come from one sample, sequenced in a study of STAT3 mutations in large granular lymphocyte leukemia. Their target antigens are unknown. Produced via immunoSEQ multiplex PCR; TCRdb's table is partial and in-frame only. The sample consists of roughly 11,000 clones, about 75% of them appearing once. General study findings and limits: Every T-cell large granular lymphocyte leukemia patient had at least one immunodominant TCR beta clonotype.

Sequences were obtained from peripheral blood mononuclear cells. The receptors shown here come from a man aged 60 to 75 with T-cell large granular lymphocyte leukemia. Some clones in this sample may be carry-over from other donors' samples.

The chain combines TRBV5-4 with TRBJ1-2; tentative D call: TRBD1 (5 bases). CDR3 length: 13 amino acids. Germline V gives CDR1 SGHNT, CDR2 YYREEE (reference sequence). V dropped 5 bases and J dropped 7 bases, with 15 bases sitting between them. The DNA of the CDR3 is TGTGCCAGCAGGCGGCAGGGTACGGGTGGCTACACCTTC. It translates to CASRRQGTGGYTF.

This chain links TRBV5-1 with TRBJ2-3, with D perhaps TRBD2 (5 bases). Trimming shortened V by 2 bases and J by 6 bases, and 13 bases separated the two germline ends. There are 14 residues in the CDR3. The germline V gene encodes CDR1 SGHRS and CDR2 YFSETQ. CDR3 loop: CASSLTRIADTQYF. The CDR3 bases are TGCGCCAGCAGCTTAACTAGGATAGCGGATACGCAGTATTTT.

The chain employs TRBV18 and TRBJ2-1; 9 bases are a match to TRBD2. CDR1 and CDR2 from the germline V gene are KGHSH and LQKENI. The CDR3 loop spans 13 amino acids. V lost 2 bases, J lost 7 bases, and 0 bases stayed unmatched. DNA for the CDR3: TGTGCCAGCTCACCAACTAGCGGGAATGAGCAGTTCTTC. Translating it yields CASSPTSGNEQFF.

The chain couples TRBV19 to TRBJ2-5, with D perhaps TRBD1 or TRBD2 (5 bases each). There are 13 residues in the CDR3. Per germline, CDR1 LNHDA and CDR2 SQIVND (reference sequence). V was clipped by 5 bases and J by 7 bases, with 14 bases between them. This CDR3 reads CASSPGPRRTQYF. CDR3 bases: TGTGCCAGTAGTCCGGGGCCTCGCCGGACCCAGTACTTC.

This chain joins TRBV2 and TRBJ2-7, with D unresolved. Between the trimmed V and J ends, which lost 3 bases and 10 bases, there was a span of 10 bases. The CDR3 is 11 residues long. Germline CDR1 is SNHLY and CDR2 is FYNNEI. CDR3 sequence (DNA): TGTGCCAGCAGTGACTGGCCCTACCAGTACTTC. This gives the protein CASSDWPYQYF.

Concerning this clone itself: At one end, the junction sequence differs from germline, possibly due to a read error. The CDR3 DNA is TGTGCCAGCAGCTACTTGGACAGAGCTAACTATGGCTACACCTTC. This codes for CASSYLDRANYGYTF. The rearrangement joins TRBV6-5 to TRBJ1-2; D possibly corresponds to TRBD1 (6 bases). The CDR3 runs to 15 residues. Germline lookup yields CDR1 MNHEY and CDR2 SVGAGI.

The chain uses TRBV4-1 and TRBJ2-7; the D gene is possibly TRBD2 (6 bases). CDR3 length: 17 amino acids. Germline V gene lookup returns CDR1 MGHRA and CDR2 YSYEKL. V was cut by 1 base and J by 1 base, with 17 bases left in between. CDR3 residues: CASSQAFRAGRSYEQYF. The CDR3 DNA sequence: TGCGCCAGCAGCCAAGCGTTCCGGGCAGGGAGGTCCTACGAGCAGTACTTC.

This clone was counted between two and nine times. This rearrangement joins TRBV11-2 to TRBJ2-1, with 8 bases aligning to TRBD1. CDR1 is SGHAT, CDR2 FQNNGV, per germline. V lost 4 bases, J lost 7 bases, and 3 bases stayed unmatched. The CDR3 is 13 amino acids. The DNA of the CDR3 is TGTGCCAGCAGCTCAACAGGGGGAAATGAGCAGTTCTTC. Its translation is CASSSTGGNEQFF.

CDR3 sequence: CASSLDPTSADTQYF. CDR3 nucleotides: TGTGCCAGCAGTTTAGACCCAACTAGCGCAGATACGCAGTATTTT. This chain uses TRBV28 with TRBJ2-3, with 7 bases identical to TRBD2. CDR1 is MDHEN, CDR2 SYDVKM, per germline. After removal of 2 bases from V and 4 bases from J, the junction contained 6 bases not matched to a gene. The CDR3 totals 15 residues.

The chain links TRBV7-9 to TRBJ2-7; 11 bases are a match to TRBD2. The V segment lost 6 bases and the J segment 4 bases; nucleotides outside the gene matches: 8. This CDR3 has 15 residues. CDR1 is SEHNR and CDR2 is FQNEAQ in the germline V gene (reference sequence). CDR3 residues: CASRLISGRAYEQYF. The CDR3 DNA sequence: TGTGCCAGCAGACTGATTAGCGGGAGGGCGTACGAGCAGTACTTC.

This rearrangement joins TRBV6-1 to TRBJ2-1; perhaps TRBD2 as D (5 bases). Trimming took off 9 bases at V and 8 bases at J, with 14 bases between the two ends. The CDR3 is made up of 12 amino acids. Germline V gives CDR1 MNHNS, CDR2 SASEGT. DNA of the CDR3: TGTGCCAGTAGTAGGGCGAGGGATGAGCAGTTCTTC. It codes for CASSRARDEQFF.

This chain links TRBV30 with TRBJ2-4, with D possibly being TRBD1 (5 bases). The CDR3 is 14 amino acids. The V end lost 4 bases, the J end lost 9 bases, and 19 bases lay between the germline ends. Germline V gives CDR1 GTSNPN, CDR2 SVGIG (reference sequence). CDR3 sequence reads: CAWIPRTPRGIQYF. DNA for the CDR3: TGTGCCTGGATTCCCCGGACCCCAAGGGGCATTCAGTACTTC.

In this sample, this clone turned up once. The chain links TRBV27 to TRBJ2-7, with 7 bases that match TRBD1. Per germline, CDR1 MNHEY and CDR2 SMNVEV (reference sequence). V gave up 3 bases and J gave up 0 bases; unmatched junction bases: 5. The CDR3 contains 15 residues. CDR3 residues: CASSFGTENSYEQYF. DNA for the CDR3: TGTGCCAGCAGTTTTGGGACAGAAAACTCCTACGAGCAGTACTTC.

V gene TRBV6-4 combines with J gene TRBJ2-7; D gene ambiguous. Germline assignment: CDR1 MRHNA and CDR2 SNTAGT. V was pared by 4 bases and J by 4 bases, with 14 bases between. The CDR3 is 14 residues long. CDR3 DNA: TGTGCCAGCAGTGTGGCCATCGCGTGTTACGAGCAGTACTTC. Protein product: CASSVAIACYEQYF.

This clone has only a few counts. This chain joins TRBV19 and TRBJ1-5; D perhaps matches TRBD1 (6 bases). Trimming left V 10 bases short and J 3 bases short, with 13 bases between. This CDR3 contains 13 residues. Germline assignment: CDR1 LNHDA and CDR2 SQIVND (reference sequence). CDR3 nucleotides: TGTGCCACCCTCCGGGACAACAATCAGCCCCAGCATTTT. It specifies CATLRDNNQPQHF.

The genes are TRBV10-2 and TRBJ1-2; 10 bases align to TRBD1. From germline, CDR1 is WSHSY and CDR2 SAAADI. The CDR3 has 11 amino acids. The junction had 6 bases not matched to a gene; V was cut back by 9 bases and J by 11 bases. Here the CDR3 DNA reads TGCGCCAGTTCGGGGACAGGGGTATACACCTTC. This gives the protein CASSGTGVYTF.

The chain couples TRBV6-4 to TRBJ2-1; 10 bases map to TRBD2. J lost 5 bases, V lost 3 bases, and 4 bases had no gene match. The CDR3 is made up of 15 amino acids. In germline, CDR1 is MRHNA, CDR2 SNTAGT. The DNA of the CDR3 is TGTGCCAGCAGTGAGTCTACTAGCGGGAACAATGAGCAGTTCTTC. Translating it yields CASSESTSGNNEQFF.

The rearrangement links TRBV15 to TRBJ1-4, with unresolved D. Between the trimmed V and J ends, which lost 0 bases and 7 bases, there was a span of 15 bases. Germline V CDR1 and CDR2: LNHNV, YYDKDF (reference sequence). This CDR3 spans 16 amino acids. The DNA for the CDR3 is TGTGCCACCAGCAGAGACAGGAGCCATTCGGGTGAAAAACTGTTTTTT. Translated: CATSRDRSHSGEKLFF.